This paragraph reports one T cell receptor (beta chain). CDR3 length: 15 residues. Germline V gene data show CDR1 as SQVTM and CDR2 as ANQGSEA. J lost 4 bases, V lost 0 bases, and 8 bases had no gene match. The sample comes from a study of CD8 T cells in Susac syndrome. Reverse transcription of roughly 0.5 to 1 ug RNA used random hexamers. One entry per CDR3 protein, called by TCRdb with MiXCR from the immunoSEQ multiplex PCR reads. Here the sample spans 180,000 or so distinct CDR3 sequences, around 94% being singletons. The sequence derives from a human donor in good health. V gene TRBV29-1 combines with J gene TRBJ1-2; 7 bases fit TRBD1. Sequenced sample: CD4+ T cells from PBMCs. The chain's CDR3 is CSVEDDTGVRYGYTF. The CDR3 nucleotides are TGCAGCGTTGAAGATGATACAGGGGTCCGCTATGGCTACACCTTC.